This record looks at one T cell receptor (beta chain) sequence and its context. This clonotype was seen only a few times. Its target antigen remains unknown. Per-base quality was not reported, and no clone a single base away is much larger than it. V is clipped by 6 bases and J by 4 bases, and the sequence between their germline boundaries is 18 bases long. Reading the germline V gene gives CDR1 MNHNS and CDR2 SASEGT. The CDR3 measures 15 amino acids from cysteine to phenylalanine. The read is trimmed to its CDR3 DNA, 45 bases read in frame from base 1. The source of the sample is a study of response to subunit inactivated influenza vaccine (dated by TCRdb to about 2018). Notes on the research overall: To follow how T cells responded to a trivalent subunit inactivated influenza vaccine, the researchers relied on deep quantitative profiling of the T cell receptor repertoire.

Libraries were built with RT-PCR. TCRdb records Illumina HiSeq 2500 as the sequencer. TCRdb reprocessing: public reads trimmed at Q25 with fastp, clones called with MiXCR, in-frame beta chains kept. Rows with one shared CDR3 protein collapse into an entry with the most common genes and DNA. This sample is represented by more than 450,000 distinct CDR3 sequences; about 12% of them were singletons. The top ten constitute 10% to 13% of the sample. Broader findings and caveats from the paper: According to the authors, only a limited number of new T cells may be recruited by each seasonal influenza vaccination.

This sequence originates from a man in his forties or fifties who received an inactivated influenza vaccine. Donor details come from another sample of the same person, matched by shared clones. The sample in question was PBMCs from blood, obtained on the day of vaccination. Recombination joined TRBV6-1 with TRBJ1-2, and TRBD1 may be the D gene, going by 5 matching bases. The DNA sequence follows: TGTGCCAGCAGCGACACGCGCAAAAGGGGCTATGGCTACACCTTC. Its coded protein is CASSDTRKRGYGYTF.